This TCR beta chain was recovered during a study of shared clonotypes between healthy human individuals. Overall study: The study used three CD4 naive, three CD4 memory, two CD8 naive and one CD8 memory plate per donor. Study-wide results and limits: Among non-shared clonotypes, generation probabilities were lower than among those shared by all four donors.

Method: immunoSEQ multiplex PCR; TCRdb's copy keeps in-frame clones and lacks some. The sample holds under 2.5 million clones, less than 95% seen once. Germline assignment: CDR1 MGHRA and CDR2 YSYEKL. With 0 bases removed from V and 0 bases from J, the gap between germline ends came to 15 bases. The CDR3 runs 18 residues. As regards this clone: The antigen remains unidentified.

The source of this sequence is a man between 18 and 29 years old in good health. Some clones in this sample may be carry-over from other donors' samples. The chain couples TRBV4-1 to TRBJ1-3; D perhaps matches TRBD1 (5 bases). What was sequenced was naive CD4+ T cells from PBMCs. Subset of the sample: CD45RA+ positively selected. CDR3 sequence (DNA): TGCGCCAGCAGCCAAGAAACAGGCGATTCAAGCTCTGGAAACACCATATATTTT. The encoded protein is CASSQETGDSSSGNTIYF.